This T cell receptor (beta chain) was captured in a study of cytomegalovirus exposure and HLA in healthy donors. This PCR relied on a set of 60 Vbeta primers and 13 Jbeta primers. Generated by immunoSEQ multiplex PCR, the TCRdb table keeps only in-frame clones and is missing some. The sample has about 140,000 clones, approximately 86% seen once. Study outcomes and limitations: For most TCR sequences rarity was the rule, although some public TCRs occurred in many donors. Another analysis was done later, and it associated more than 15,000 TCR beta sequences with HLA alleles at 0.05 false discovery rate.

As regards this clone: Its matching antigen is unknown. At one end, the junction sequence differs from germline, possibly due to a read error.

This sequence was found in a woman aged 40 to 50 in good health and CMV-seronegative. Sequenced input: PBMCs.

The CDR3 bases are TGTTCCAGCAGCTTAACAGAGTCCACTGAAGCTTTCTTT. This gives the protein CSSSLTESTEAFF. The chain combines TRBV7-9 with TRBJ1-1; D is unclear. The CDR3 contains 13 residues. Germline V gene lookup returns CDR1 SEHNR and CDR2 FQNEAQ (reference sequence).